Reported below is one T cell receptor beta chain. Its antigen is unknown. A J-beta primer mix and a sample-barcoded 5' primer were used in a second PCR of about 7 to 12 cycles. TCRdb ran MiXCR on the 5' RACE reads and lists one entry per CDR3 protein. The sample holds 800,000 or so distinct CDR3 sequences, 20% to 25% seen once. The CDR3 has 16 residues. Looked up from germline, CDR1 is MNHEY and CDR2 is SVGEGT. The germline V and J ends were trimmed by 9 bases and 2 bases, with 23 bases remaining between them. This entry comes from a study of blood T cells in healthy people across ages. Total RNA was isolated from each sample in quantities of at least 6 micrograms. Findings and caveats of the study: Long-lived and aged donors differed, with more naive CD4+ cells and higher diversity in the long-lived.

These same data were also listed under a study on T cells of mothers and their children.

The receptor comes from a boy between 10 and 17 years old in good health. V is TRBV6-2 or TRBV6-3 and J is TRBJ2-7, with D possibly being TRBD2 (6 bases). Sequences were obtained from blood. In DNA, the CDR3 is TGTGCCAGGTCCAGCCCAACGGAGGGCCGAACCTACGAGCAGTACTTC. It specifies CARSSPTEGRTYEQYF.